Listed below are T cell receptor beta chains from one sample, sequenced in a study of shared clonotypes between healthy human individuals. Libraries were prepared by immunoSEQ multiplex PCR; TCRdb keeps only in-frame clonotypes and omits some of them. The sample consists of approximately 2.3 million clones, roughly 93% of them appearing once. The sample comprised naive CD4+ T cells from PBMCs. These receptors came from a man between 18 and 35 years old in good health. Some clones in this sample may be carry-over from other donors' samples. Each CDR3 is given with its conserved first and last residue. Each record gives: J gene, V gene, D gene, clone size, CDR3 protein, CDR3 DNA. D genes are given only for firm matches. Not all rows give a size; the values are once, few, many and, for expanded clones, a class.

j_gene: TRBJ2-2
v_gene: TRBV28
d_gene: .
abundance: .
CDR3aa: CASRGEPRELFF
CDR3nt: TGTGCCAGCAGGGGAGAACCGAGGGAGCTGTTTTTT

j_gene: TRBJ1-5
v_gene: TRBV30
d_gene: TRBD1
abundance: .
CDR3aa: CAWSKSLTWDRGAQPQHF
CDR3nt: TGTGCCTGGAGCAAAAGCCTGACTTGGGACAGGGGAGCTCAGCCCCAGCATTTT

j_gene: TRBJ2-7
v_gene: TRBV7-2
d_gene: TRBD2
abundance: once
CDR3aa: CASSPSGTSAYEQYF
CDR3nt: TGTGCCAGCAGCCCATCCGGGACTAGCGCCTACGAGCAGTACTTC

j_gene: TRBJ2-2
v_gene: TRBV18
d_gene: .
abundance: .
CDR3aa: CASSPPMRTGELFF
CDR3nt: TGTGCCAGCTCACCACCCATGAGGACCGGGGAGCTGTTTTTT

j_gene: TRBJ1-4
v_gene: TRBV5-1
d_gene: TRBD1
abundance: .
CDR3aa: CASRLERDSFNEKLFF
CDR3nt: TGCGCCAGCAGACTGGAGAGGGACAGCTTTAATGAAAAACTGTTTTTT

j_gene: TRBJ2-6
v_gene: TRBV28
d_gene: TRBD2
abundance: .
CDR3aa: CASSMTSGGSGANVLTF
CDR3nt: TGTGCCAGCAGCATGACTAGCGGAGGTTCTGGGGCCAACGTCCTGACTTTC

j_gene: TRBJ2-3
v_gene: TRBV5-8
d_gene: .
abundance: .
CDR3aa: CASSLGWASPAGTQYF
CDR3nt: TGTGCCAGCAGCTTAGGGTGGGCCAGCCCAGCAGGGACGCAGTATTTT

j_gene: TRBJ2-7
v_gene: TRBV6-1
d_gene: TRBD1
abundance: .
CDR3aa: CASDRGSYEQYF
CDR3nt: TGTGCCAGTGACAGGGGGTCCTACGAGCAGTACTTC

j_gene: TRBJ1-4
v_gene: TRBV19
d_gene: TRBD1
abundance: .
CDR3aa: CASSLRLRTGWKLFF
CDR3nt: TGTGCCAGTAGTCTTCGTTTACGGACAGGATGGAAACTGTTTTTT

j_gene: TRBJ2-7
v_gene: TRBV7-2
d_gene: TRBD2
abundance: .
CDR3aa: CASSSSGLAGAEQYF
CDR3nt: TGTGCCAGCAGCTCTTCCGGACTAGCGGGAGCCGAGCAGTACTTC

j_gene: TRBJ2-1
v_gene: TRBV28
d_gene: TRBD2
abundance: .
CDR3aa: CASSSLSGTSGYNEQFF
CDR3nt: TGTGCCAGCAGTTCCCTCTCCGGGACTAGCGGTTACAATGAGCAGTTCTTC

j_gene: TRBJ2-5
v_gene: TRBV6-1
d_gene: TRBD1
abundance: .
CDR3aa: CASSEWTGQETQYF
CDR3nt: TGTGCCAGCAGTGAATGGACAGGGCAAGAGACCCAGTACTTC

j_gene: TRBJ2-4
v_gene: TRBV2
d_gene: TRBD2
abundance: .
CDR3aa: CASRATSALIAKNIQYF
CDR3nt: TGTGCCAGCAGGGCGACTAGCGCCCTGATAGCCAAAAACATTCAGTACTTC

j_gene: TRBJ2-7
v_gene: TRBV15
d_gene: TRBD1
abundance: .
CDR3aa: CATSIARGLVYEQYF
CDR3nt: TGTGCCACCAGCATCGCCAGGGGGTTAGTGTACGAGCAGTACTTC

j_gene: TRBJ2-5
v_gene: TRBV28
d_gene: .
abundance: .
CDR3aa: CASRGPGVETQYF
CDR3nt: TGTGCCAGCAGGGGACCAGGGGTAGAGACCCAGTACTTC

j_gene: TRBJ2-1
v_gene: TRBV20-1
d_gene: .
abundance: .
CDR3aa: CSASLEGQEFF
CDR3nt: TGCAGTGCTAGCCTGGAGGGGCAGGAGTTCTTC

j_gene: TRBJ2-7
v_gene: TRBV18
d_gene: TRBD1
abundance: .
CDR3aa: CASSPGTVSYEQYF
CDR3nt: TGTGCCAGCTCACCAGGGACAGTGTCCTACGAGCAGTACTTC